The 23 T cell receptor beta chains in this list originate from one sample, sequenced in a study of cytomegalovirus exposure and HLA in healthy donors (dated 2017 in TCRdb). Receptor libraries were prepared by the immunoSEQ multiplex PCR assay. For the multiplex PCR, a mixture combining 60 forward primers for TCR Vbeta segments and 13 reverse primers for TCR Jbeta segments was used. This immuneACCESS table, as held by TCRdb, lists in-frame sequences with V and J called but not all clones. Of the missing ones, under half trace to an unresolved V gene in checked studies; the others have no known cause. This sample comprises about 160,000 clones, around 79% of them detected only once. Approximately 3.1% of the sample belongs to the ten largest clones. The sequenced sample consisted of PBMCs. These receptors were taken from a woman in her thirties or forties in good health and CMV-seronegative.

The V gene is TRBV7-9, the J gene TRBJ2-3; 8 bases align to TRBD1. Germline CDR1 reads SEHNR; CDR2 reads FQNEAQ (reference sequence). V lost 4 bases, J lost 6 bases, and 15 bases stayed unmatched. The CDR3 has 17 amino acids. CDR3 amino acids: CASSSGQVGKVSDTQYF. In DNA, the CDR3 is TGTGCCAGCAGCTCGGGACAGGTCGGGAAAGTTTCGGATACGCAGTATTTT.

There are a few counts of this clone. The V and J genes are TRBV4-1 and TRBJ1-3; perhaps TRBD1 as D (5 bases). The germline V gene has CDR1 MGHRA and CDR2 YSYEKL. Trimming left V 0 bases short and J 2 bases short, with 11 bases between. The CDR3 consists of 16 residues. Here the CDR3 reads CASSQEGQGAGNTIYF. CDR3 nucleotides: TGCGCCAGCAGCCAAGAAGGACAAGGTGCTGGAAACACCATATATTTT.

As to this clone: One junction end does not reproduce the germline sequence, and a read error may be involved. Other DNA sequences of this sample code for an identical CDR3. The chain is built from TRBV7-9 and TRBJ1-1; D gene uncertain. Germline loops: CDR1 SEHNR, CDR2 FQNEAQ (reference sequence). The CDR3 is made up of 12 amino acids. CDR3: CSSSLGGTEAFF. In DNA form, the CDR3 reads TGTTCCAGCAGCTTGGGAGGGACTGAAGCTTTCTTT.

This clone was recorded only once. The V call is TRBV28, the J call TRBJ2-7, with 8 bases that match TRBD2. With 5 bases clipped from V and 5 bases from J, the junction kept 17 bases outside the gene matches. CDR1 is MDHEN and CDR2 is SYDVKM in the germline V gene. CDR3 length: 17 amino acids. In DNA form, the CDR3 reads TGTGCCAGCAGTCCGCCGGTGGGCGGGGGGATGAACCACGAGCAGTACTTC. It specifies CASSPPVGGGMNHEQYF.

The chain is built from TRBV5-8 and TRBJ2-1; a possible D gene is TRBD2 (5 bases). Germline CDR1 is SGHTS and CDR2 is YDEGEE. The CDR3 extends over 17 amino acids. Trimming cost V 0 bases and J 0 bases, with 13 bases left between them. CDR3 protein: CASSLAGSGNSYNEQFF. CDR3 DNA sequence: TGTGCCAGCAGCTTGGCCGGTTCGGGAAACTCCTACAATGAGCAGTTCTTC.

The CDR3 DNA is TGTGCCAGCAGCCTGACAGGGGCTAACTATGGCTACACCTTC. This gives the protein CASSLTGANYGYTF. The chain employs TRBV7-9 and TRBJ1-2, with 8 bases that match TRBD1. Per germline, CDR1 SEHNR and CDR2 FQNEAQ (reference sequence). There are 14 residues in the CDR3. Trimming cost V 5 bases and J 0 bases; bases outside gene matches: 2. Drawing the rest from reference TRBV7-9 and TRBJ1-2, the complete variable domain is DTGVSQNPRHKITKRGQNVTFRCDPISEHNRLYWYRQTLGQGPEFLTYFQNEAQLEKSRLLSDRFSAERPKGSFSTLEIQRTEQGDSAMYLCASSLTGANYGYTFGSGTRLTVV.

This chain joins TRBV5-1 and TRBJ2-2; maybe TRBD1 (6 bases). V shed 4 bases and J shed 1 base, with 8 bases lying between them. The CDR3 loop spans 14 amino acids. Germline CDR1 reads SGHRS; CDR2 reads YFSETQ. The CDR3 loop is CASSTGQNTGELFF. The CDR3 bases are TGCGCCAGCAGCACGGGACAGAACACCGGGGAGCTGTTTTTT. Filled out from reference TRBV5-1 and TRBJ2-2, the complete variable domain reads KAGVTQTPRYLIKTRGQQVTLSCSPISGHRSVSWYQQTPGQGLQFLFEYFSETQRNKGNFPGRFSGRQFSNSRSEMNVSTLELGDSALYLCASSTGQNTGELFFGEGSRLTVL.

CDR3 sequence (DNA): TGTGCCAGCAGTCGCGACGAGACAGGTTACGAGCAGTACTTC. Protein sequence: CASSRDETGYEQYF. The chain is built from TRBV6-6 and TRBJ2-7, with D tentatively TRBD1 (6 bases). Germline V lookup: CDR1 MNHNY, CDR2 SVGAGI (reference sequence). Trimming pared 5 bases from V and 4 bases from J, leaving 15 bases between. The CDR3 has 14 amino acids.

V gene TRBV7-9 combines with J gene TRBJ1-2; weak D call: TRBD1 (5 bases). The CDR3 is made up of 17 amino acids. Germline CDR1 reads SEHNR; CDR2 reads FQNEAQ (reference sequence). The V and J ends lost 5 bases and 6 bases respectively, with 25 bases between them. In DNA form, the CDR3 reads TGTGCCAGCAGCGACCAGCGGGGGGGTAAACAGGACCATGGCTACACCTTC. The encoded protein is CASSDQRGGKQDHGYTF.

The chain joins TRBV14 to TRBJ1-4; possible D gene TRBD1, 6 bases. This CDR3 region has 15 residues. Per the germline V gene, CDR1 is SGHDN and CDR2 is FVKESK. The V and J ends lost 4 bases and 7 bases respectively, with 16 bases between them. CDR3 sequence reads: CASSRTGLKGEKLFF. For the CDR3, the DNA is TGTGCCAGCAGCCGAACAGGGCTTAAGGGTGAAAAACTGTTTTTT.

The chain links TRBV7-8 to TRBJ2-3, with 13 bases matching TRBD2. The ends lost 3 bases at V and 4 bases at J; junction bases unmatched: 10. Germline V gene sequence: CDR1 SGHVS, CDR2 FQNEAQ. This CDR3 contains 18 residues. The CDR3 DNA sequence: TGTGCCAGCAGCTTTAGAGGCCGGACTAGCGGGGGTTCAGATACGCAGTATTTT. Translation: CASSFRGRTSGGSDTQYF. The full variable domain, completed using reference TRBV7-8 and TRBJ2-3, is GAGVSQSPRYKVAKRGQDVALRCDPISGHVSLFWYQQALGQGPEFLTYFQNEAQLDKSGLPSDRFFAERPEGSVSTLKIQRTQQEDSAVYLCASSFRGRTSGGSDTQYFGPGTRLTVL.

This chain uses TRBV10-2 with TRBJ1-2; 8 bases line up with TRBD1. Germline assignment: CDR1 WSHSY and CDR2 SAAADI. The CDR3 sequence is 13 residues long. The V gene end was trimmed by 6 bases and the J gene end by 4 bases; junction bases not matched to a gene: 4. CDR3 sequence reads: CASSLTGGYGYTF. DNA of the CDR3: TGCGCCAGCAGCCTAACAGGGGGCTATGGCTACACCTTC.

The chain carries TRBV2 and TRBJ1-1; 7 bases agree with TRBD1. V lost 0 bases and J lost 9; bases outside the gene matches: 4. The CDR3 totals 13 residues. CDR1 is SNHLY and CDR2 is FYNNEI in the germline V gene. The CDR3 DNA reads TGTGCCAGCAGTGAAGCCAGGGGGGTACAAGCTTTCTTT. It yields the protein CASSEARGVQAFF.

The chain uses TRBV19 and TRBJ2-3, with 10 positions matching TRBD2. Germline CDR1 LNHDA, CDR2 SQIVND (reference sequence). Germline trimming cut 5 bases from V and 0 bases from J; bases unmatched to any gene: 5. This CDR3 is 16 amino acids long. The CDR3 here is CASSGGLAYSTDTQYF. In nucleotides, the CDR3 is TGTGCCAGTAGTGGGGGACTAGCGTATAGCACAGATACGCAGTATTTT.

V usage is TRBV7-9 and J usage is TRBJ2-2; perhaps TRBD1 as D (6 bases). The CDR3 runs 13 residues. The ends were cut back, 5 bases at V and 11 bases at J, with 15 bases in the middle. Per the germline V gene, CDR1 is SEHNR and CDR2 is FQNEAQ (reference sequence). CDR3 in amino acids: CASSGDTPVELFF. CDR3 DNA sequence: TGTGCCAGCAGCGGGGACACCCCGGTTGAGCTGTTTTTT.

The rearrangement links TRBV9 to TRBJ2-7; TRBD1 is a possible D gene (5 bases). Germline V gene lookup returns CDR1 SGDLS and CDR2 YYNGEE. V shed 4 bases and J shed 3 bases, with 17 bases lying between them. This CDR3 comprises 15 residues. CDR3 sequence reads: CASSSGRLTDYEQYF. DNA of the CDR3: TGTGCCAGCAGCTCTGGAAGATTGACAGACTACGAGCAGTACTTC.

This chain links TRBV5-1 with TRBJ1-1, with D possibly matching TRBD1 (5 bases). CDR3 length: 13 amino acids. Germline CDR1 SGHRS, CDR2 YFSETQ. V lost 5 bases to trimming and J lost 2 bases, with 10 bases between them. The CDR3 region is CASSRQQNTEAFF. The CDR3 DNA is TGCGCCAGCAGTCGACAGCAAAACACTGAAGCTTTCTTT.

This clone was seen only once. The rearrangement uses TRBV18 and TRBJ1-2; 7 bases agree with TRBD1. V shed 5 bases and J 7 bases; nucleotides not matched to a gene: 10. The CDR3 loop spans 14 amino acids. Per germline, CDR1 KGHSH and CDR2 LQKENI. The DNA for the CDR3 is TGTGCCAGCTCATACGGACAGGACGCTATTGGCTACACCTTC. Translated: CASSYGQDAIGYTF.

This chain's CDR3 is CASSPSAGERREKLFF. The DNA for the CDR3 is TGTGCCAGCAGTCCAAGTGCCGGGGAACGGCGGGAAAAACTGTTTTTT. The chain combines TRBV27 with TRBJ1-4; D uncertain. The CDR3 totals 16 residues. Germline CDR1 MNHEY, CDR2 SMNVEV (reference sequence). With 5 bases removed from V and 8 bases from J, the gap between germline ends came to 21 bases.

The sample holds a few counts of this clone. This rearrangement joins TRBV28 to TRBJ1-1; TRBD1 might be the D (5 bases). The CDR3 runs 14 residues. V lost 3 bases, J lost 4 bases, and 12 bases lay in between. The germline V gene encodes CDR1 MDHEN and CDR2 SYDVKM. The CDR3 loop is CASSLKGQITEAFF. CDR3 DNA sequence: TGTGCCAGCAGTTTGAAGGGGCAGATCACTGAAGCTTTCTTT.

Turning to this clone: Other DNA sequences in this specimen translate into the identical CDR3. The chain combines TRBV5-1 with TRBJ1-1, with 7 bases aligning to TRBD1. CDR3 size: 14 residues. The trim removed 4 bases at V and 1 base at J, leaving 4 bases unmatched. CDR1 and CDR2 from the germline V gene are SGHRS and YFSETQ. CDR3 in DNA: TGCGCCAGCAGCAGTTGGACAGGGAACACTGAAGCTTTCTTT. Encoded protein: CASSSWTGNTEAFF.

The chain employs TRBV2 and TRBJ1-5; D not certain. The length of the CDR3 is 15 residues. Trimming took 1 base from V and 3 from J, leaving 10 bases between them. The germline CDR1 and CDR2 sequences are SNHLY and FYNNEI. CDR3 protein: CASSEEWANNQPQHF. The CDR3 region has the DNA TGTGCCAGCAGTGAAGAATGGGCGAACAATCAGCCCCAGCATTTT.

The J gene is TRBJ1-2, the V gene TRBV5-5; D is uncertain. Germline V gene data show CDR1 as SGHKS and CDR2 as YYEKEE (reference sequence). Trimming cost V 1 base and J 3 bases, with 7 bases left between them. CDR3 size: 13 residues. CDR3 in amino acids: CASSLTEHYGYTF. CDR3 in DNA: TGTGCCAGCAGCTTGACAGAGCACTATGGCTACACCTTC.